Each of the 27 T cell receptor beta chains below was sequenced from the same sample in a study of T cell changes during pregnancy in multiple sclerosis. The method was immunoSEQ multiplex PCR; TCRdb's version includes in-frame clones alone and lacks a portion of them. The sample has approximately 44,000 clones, roughly nine tenths seen once. The sample was CD4+ T cells from peripheral blood mononuclear cells, taken in the first trimester of pregnancy. The receptors were gathered from a female donor with multiple sclerosis, enrolled in a pregnancy study.

This clone was seen only a few times. The chain has TRBV2 and TRBJ1-2; TRBD1 matches at 7 bases. The CDR3 has 14 residues. V dropped 6 bases and J dropped 0; count of bases not matched to a gene: 4. Germline assignment: CDR1 SNHLY and CDR2 FYNNEI. CDR3 residues: CASSRDRANYGYTF. CDR3 bases: TGTGCCAGCAGCCGGGACAGAGCTAACTATGGCTACACCTTC. The full variable domain, its missing parts supplied by reference TRBV2 and TRBJ1-2, is EPEVTQTPSHQVTQMGQEVILRCVPISNHLYFYWYRQILGQKVEFLVSFYNNEISEKSEIFDDQFSVERPDGSNFTLKIRSTKLEDSAMYFCASSRDRANYGYTFGSGTRLTVV.

This clone occurred a few times. V and J are TRBV11-2 and TRBJ2-1; 9 nucleotides match TRBD2. Germline V CDR1 and CDR2: SGHAT, FQNNGV. This CDR3 has 16 residues. Trimming removed 1 base from V and 4 bases from J; junction bases left unmatched: 5. The CDR3 protein is CASSLGGGRGYNEQFF. The CDR3 bases are TGTGCCAGCAGCTTAGGGGGCGGGAGGGGGTACAATGAGCAGTTCTTC.

This clone came up once. V usage is TRBV5-4 and J usage is TRBJ1-4; D might be TRBD1 (5 bases). V was cut by 0 bases and J by 10 bases, with 16 bases left in between. The CDR3 consists of 15 residues. Germline loops: CDR1 SGHNT, CDR2 YYREEE (reference sequence). Here the CDR3 reads CASSLGQRLLGKLFF. In DNA, the CDR3 is TGTGCCAGCAGCTTGGGACAGCGACTTTTAGGAAAACTGTTTTTT.

This chain joins TRBV7-9 and TRBJ2-1; 9 positions match TRBD2. Germline values: CDR1 SEHNR, CDR2 FQNEAQ (reference sequence). Germline trimming cut 6 bases from V and 7 bases from J; bases unmatched to any gene: 10. The CDR3 consists of 15 residues. The CDR3 DNA sequence: TGTGCCAGCAGGCCAAGCGGGAGGTTTACGAATGAGCAGTTCTTC. This encodes CASRPSGRFTNEQFF.

The gene calls are TRBV7-3 and TRBJ2-3; 10 positions agree with TRBD1. CDR1 and CDR2 (germline): SGHTA, FQGTGA. The J segment lost 0 bases and the V segment lost 5 bases, leaving 8 bases of the junction unmatched. CDR3 size: 17 residues. This chain's CDR3 is CASSTGQGITSTDTQYF. The DNA of the CDR3 is TGTGCCAGCAGCACGGGACAGGGGATAACTAGCACAGATACGCAGTATTTT.

V usage is TRBV11-3 and J usage is TRBJ2-5; 8 positions agree with TRBD2. Germline CDR1 reads SGHNT; CDR2 reads YENEEA. The trim removed 6 bases at V and 7 bases at J, leaving 22 bases unmatched. CDR3 length: 18 amino acids. Written as DNA, the CDR3 is TGTGCCAGCAGTAAGGGGGGTCTAGCAAGCGGGAGAACACTGACCCAGTACTTC. Translating gives CASSKGGLASGRTLTQYF. The entire variable domain, with the rest obtained from reference TRBV11-3 and TRBJ2-5, is as follows: EAGVVQSPRYKIIEKKQPVAFWCNPISGHNTLYWYLQNLGQGPELLIRYENEEAVDDSQLPKDRFSAERLKGVDSTLKIQPAELGDSAVYLCASSKGGLASGRTLTQYFGPGTRLLVL.

This clone was counted a single time. The V gene is TRBV18, the J gene TRBJ1-2, with 10 bases fitting TRBD1. Germline V gene sequence: CDR1 KGHSH, CDR2 LQKENI. This CDR3 is built from 15 residues. The ends lost 6 bases at V and 2 bases at J; junction bases unmatched: 6. CDR3 sequence (DNA): TGTGCCAGCTCCCGCGGACAGGGGGAGAACTATGGCTACACCTTC. It codes for CASSRGQGENYGYTF.

The count of this clone is one. The chain uses TRBV27 and TRBJ2-2, with a possible D match to TRBD2 (5 bases). The CDR3 length is 15 residues. From germline, CDR1 is MNHEY and CDR2 SMNVEV (reference sequence). V was clipped by 5 bases and J by 6 bases, with 16 bases between them. The DNA of the CDR3 is TGTGCCAGCAGTCGGTCTATGGTGGGAGCCGGGGAGCTGTTTTTT. This sequence encodes CASSRSMVGAGELFF.

The chain joins TRBV5-1 to TRBJ1-1; D perhaps matches TRBD1 (6 bases). Germline CDR1 reads SGHRS; CDR2 reads YFSETQ. CDR3 length: 13 amino acids. Trimming stripped 0 bases from V and 10 bases from J, with 13 bases between. CDR3 residues: CASSLDRVDVAFF. CDR3 nucleotide sequence: TGCGCCAGCAGCTTGGACAGGGTGGATGTAGCTTTCTTT.

The chain joins TRBV28 to TRBJ1-5; 8 bases are a match to TRBD1. V trimming: 5 bases; J trimming: 7 bases; junction bases outside the gene matches: 13. The CDR3 totals 16 residues. Germline CDR1 reads MDHEN; CDR2 reads SYDVKM. This CDR3 reads CASSPPRDRSRQPQHF. DNA for the CDR3: TGTGCCAGCAGTCCCCCCCGGGACAGGTCACGCCAGCCCCAGCATTTT.

This chain connects TRBV11-2 to TRBJ1-5; D gene uncertain. This CDR3 comprises 15 residues. Trimming took off 0 bases at V and 2 bases at J, with 8 bases between the two ends. Germline V lookup: CDR1 SGHAT, CDR2 FQNNGV. The CDR3 DNA reads TGTGCCAGCAGCTTAGACAGGTTAGGCAATCAGCCCCAGCATTTT. Translation gives CASSLDRLGNQPQHF.

V is TRBV10-2 and J is TRBJ2-7; 14 positions agree with TRBD2. V trimming: 4 bases; J trimming: 5 bases; junction bases outside the gene matches: 4. Germline CDR1 reads WSHSY; CDR2 reads SAAADI. CDR3 size: 15 residues. CDR3 residues: CASSALGLAGDEQYF. In nucleotides, the CDR3 is TGCGCCAGCAGTGCCCTGGGACTAGCGGGAGACGAGCAGTACTTC.

The genes are TRBV20-1 and TRBJ2-7; D is undetermined. CDR3 length: 10 amino acids. Trimming stripped 3 bases from V and 6 bases from J, with 6 bases between. From germline, CDR1 is DFQATT and CDR2 SNEGSKA (reference sequence). The CDR3, as DNA: TGCAGTGCTAGTCAAGCCGAGCAGTACTTC. Translated, it gives CSASQAEQYF.

As to this clone: The same CDR3 can be traced to other DNA sequences in this sample. The gene calls are TRBV28 and TRBJ1-5, with D maybe TRBD1 (5 bases). CDR3 length: 15 amino acids. Per germline, CDR1 MDHEN and CDR2 SYDVKM. V shed 2 bases and J shed 6 bases, with 14 bases lying between them. The CDR3, as DNA: TGTGCCAGCAGTTTAGGGCAGGGCATAGGTCAGCCCCAGCATTTT. Translation gives CASSLGQGIGQPQHF. The variable domain in full, with the rest retrieved from reference TRBV28 and TRBJ1-5, is DVKVTQSSRYLVKRTGEKVFLECVQDMDHENMFWYRQDPGLGLRLIYFSYDVKMKEKGDIPEGYSVSREKKERFSLILESASTNQTSMYLCASSLGQGIGQPQHFGDGTRLSIL.

The chain links TRBV5-4 to TRBJ2-7, with D tentatively TRBD1 (6 bases). The CDR3 is made up of 12 amino acids. Germline values: CDR1 SGHNT, CDR2 YYREEE (reference sequence). V lost 5 bases to trimming and J lost 3 bases, with 9 bases between them. CDR3 amino acids: CASSEQGYEQYF. The CDR3 region has the DNA TGTGCCAGCAGTGAACAGGGCTACGAGCAGTACTTC.

The chain links TRBV5-4 to TRBJ2-2; the match to TRBD1 covers 11 bases. The V segment lost 4 bases and the J segment 6 bases; nucleotides outside the gene matches: 11. This CDR3 spans 17 amino acids. Germline V gene lookup returns CDR1 SGHNT and CDR2 YYREEE (reference sequence). DNA for the CDR3: TGTGCCAGCAGCCCGACCGGGACAGGGGGTATGGCCGGGGAGCTGTTTTTT. Protein sequence: CASSPTGTGGMAGELFF.

The table lists this clone with a few counts. DNA for the CDR3: TGTGCCAGCAGTGAGGGGCGGATTATCAGCCCCCAGCATTTT. It yields the protein CASSEGRIISPQHF. The gene calls are TRBV2 and TRBJ1-5; the D gene is possibly TRBD1 (5 bases). CDR1 and CDR2 from the germline V gene are SNHLY and FYNNEI. The V and J ends lost 3 bases and 10 bases respectively, with 16 bases between them. The length of the CDR3 is 14 residues.

This clone was seen a few times. The chain employs TRBV6-4 and TRBJ1-2, with TRBD1 matching over 7 bases. Trimming cost V 6 bases and J 8 bases; bases outside gene matches: 15. Germline V gene lookup returns CDR1 MRHNA and CDR2 SNTAGT. This CDR3 spans 15 amino acids. The CDR3: CASRPLPGGGYGYTF. CDR3 in DNA: TGTGCCAGCAGACCCCTCCCGGGAGGGGGCTACGGCTACACCTTC.

The chain couples TRBV5-6 to TRBJ2-7; 8 nucleotides match TRBD2. Germline-derived CDR1 and CDR2 are SGHDT and YYEEEE. The CDR3 is 16 residues long. Trimming removed 2 bases from V and 6 bases from J; junction bases left unmatched: 13. CDR3 region: CASSFSPSGSMFEQYF. DNA for the CDR3: TGTGCCAGCAGCTTTTCCCCCAGCGGGAGTATGTTCGAGCAGTACTTC.

This chain connects TRBV6-1 to TRBJ2-2, with 7 bases matching TRBD1. V shed 6 bases and J 6 bases; nucleotides not matched to a gene: 7. The CDR3 contains 14 residues. The germline V gene encodes CDR1 MNHNS and CDR2 SASEGT. The CDR3 DNA is TGTGCCAGCAGGCTCGAACAGGGGCCCGGGGAGCTGTTTTTT. It codes for CASRLEQGPGELFF.

This rearrangement joins TRBV19 to TRBJ1-1; 7 nucleotides agree with TRBD1. The V gene's germline CDR1 is LNHDA and CDR2 SQIVND (reference sequence). The ends lost 2 bases at V and 5 bases at J; junction bases unmatched: 5. CDR3 size: 14 residues. Here the CDR3 DNA reads TGTGCCAGTAGTATACAAGCAGGGGGGACTGAAGCTTTCTTT. Translated: CASSIQAGGTEAFF.

The chain links TRBV6-5 to TRBJ1-5; possibly TRBD1 for D (6 bases). CDR1 MNHEY and CDR2 SVGAGI come from the germline V gene. The CDR3 sequence is 15 residues long. Trimming left V 10 bases short and J 7 bases short, with 23 bases between. The CDR3 DNA sequence: TGTGCCACCAAAGTTCAACAGGGAGTAGGGCAGCCCCAGCATTTT. It translates to CATKVQQGVGQPQHF.

The DNA of the CDR3 is TGTGCCAGCAGCGTAGCTAGTAGGCTAGCCAATGAGCAGTTCTTC. Translated, it gives CASSVASRLANEQFF. This chain uses TRBV9 with TRBJ2-1; TRBD2 might be the D (5 bases). The CDR3 sequence is 15 residues long. Germline V lookup: CDR1 SGDLS, CDR2 YYNGEE. Deletions cut 0 bases from V and 6 bases from J, with 13 bases between.

CDR3 bases: TGTGCCAGTAGTGCCAGGGGGGCCGGCCCGGATGAGCAGTTCTTC. It translates to CASSARGAGPDEQFF. The rearrangement links TRBV19 to TRBJ2-1, with TRBD1 as a possible D gene (7 bases). The CDR3 sequence is 15 residues long. Trimming shortened V by 5 bases and J by 8 bases, and 19 bases separated the two germline ends. Per germline, CDR1 LNHDA and CDR2 SQIVND (reference sequence).

The chain uses TRBV28 and TRBJ2-5, with 9 bases fitting TRBD1. The CDR3 covers 15 residues. V was pared by 3 bases and J by 3 bases, with 5 bases of the junction left unmatched. From germline, CDR1 is MDHEN and CDR2 SYDVKM. The CDR3 nucleotides are TGTGCCAGCAGTTTCTGGGACAGGGCTAAAGAGACCCAGTACTTC. It specifies CASSFWDRAKETQYF.

This clone was observed once. The chain recombines TRBV11-3 with TRBJ2-3; 7 bases line up with TRBD2. CDR1 is SGHNT, CDR2 YENEEA, per germline. With 3 bases clipped from V and 6 bases from J, the junction kept 12 bases outside the gene matches. The CDR3 runs 16 residues. Here the CDR3 DNA reads TGTGCCAGCAGCTTGACTAGCTGGGGGAGCTCGGATACGCAGTATTTT. Its protein product is CASSLTSWGSSDTQYF.

The rearrangement joins TRBV6-5 to TRBJ2-4, with 7 bases lining up with TRBD1. The length of the CDR3 is 13 residues. The J segment lost 7 bases and the V segment lost 4 bases, leaving 4 bases of the junction unmatched. Per germline, CDR1 MNHEY and CDR2 SVGAGI. The CDR3 DNA follows: TGTGCCAGCAGTTCCCCACAGGGGAACATTCAGTACTTC. Residues: CASSSPQGNIQYF.